These 18 T cell receptor beta chains originate from one sample sequenced in a study of CD8 T cells in Susac syndrome (dated by TCRdb to between 2017 and 2020). Library preparation used the immunoSEQ multiplex PCR assay. RNA was extracted using the RNeasy kit, and roughly 0.45 to 1 microgram was reverse transcribed with random hexamers. TCRdb applied fastp at Q25 and MiXCR to the public reads, then kept only in-frame beta chains. Every CDR3 protein is listed once, alongside the most common genes and DNA of its rows. The sample includes about 76,000 distinct CDR3 sequences, with approximately 93% observed a single time. Together, the top ten hold roughly 0.45% of the sample. Sequenced sample: CD8+ T cells from PBMCs. These receptors originate from a human donor with Susac syndrome.

The CDR3 nucleotides are TGCAGCGTTGAAGTTCCGTCCGCAGGCTATGGCTACACCTTC. Amino acids: CSVEVPSAGYGYTF. The chain has TRBV29-1 and TRBJ1-2; no reliable D call. The germline V gene has CDR1 SQVTM and CDR2 ANQGSEA. V was clipped by 1 base and J by 4 bases, with 13 bases between them. This CDR3 is 14 amino acids long.

The rearrangement uses TRBV6-6 and TRBJ1-5; D unclear. Trimming left V 2 bases short and J 0 bases short, with 11 bases between. CDR3 length equals 16 residues. Germline loops: CDR1 MNHNY, CDR2 SVGAGI (reference sequence). In DNA, the CDR3 is TGTGCCAGCAGTTACGAAAGGACTAATAGCAATCAGCCCCAGCATTTT. Translating it yields CASSYERTNSNQPQHF.

The chain uses TRBV28 and TRBJ2-1; D is unclear. The CDR3 covers 11 residues. Germline V lookup: CDR1 MDHEN, CDR2 SYDVKM. Trimming took off 9 bases at V and 7 bases at J, with 10 bases between the two ends. The CDR3 reads CASTRGNEQFF. The CDR3 nucleotides read TGTGCCAGTACGCGAGGTAATGAGCAGTTCTTC.

The rearrangement joins TRBV20-1 to TRBJ2-1, with D hard to call. This CDR3 is 15 amino acids long. With 2 bases removed from V and 8 bases from J, the gap between germline ends came to 19 bases. Germline V lookup: CDR1 DFQATT, CDR2 SNEGSKA (reference sequence). The CDR3: CSARKIAVVTDEQFF. CDR3 nucleotides: TGCAGTGCTAGAAAGATAGCAGTGGTTACGGATGAGCAGTTCTTC.

V and J are TRBV21-1 and TRBJ2-7; TRBD1 was called by the table and not checked on the DNA. TRBV21-1 is a documented pseudogene. The CDR3 covers 10 residues. The CDR3 region is CASPPHEQYF. The CDR3 DNA is TGTGCCAGCCCCCCGCACGAGCAGTACTTC.

This sequence joins TRBV6-6 and TRBJ2-7; D is possibly TRBD2 (6 bases). This CDR3 contains 14 residues. Trimming removed 0 bases at V and 2 bases at J, with 8 bases between. From germline, CDR1 is MNHNY and CDR2 SVGAGI (reference sequence). CDR3 sequence: CASSYSPSAYEQYF. The CDR3 DNA is TGTGCCAGCAGTTACTCGCCTAGCGCCTACGAGCAGTACTTC.

The CDR3 DNA sequence: TGTGCCAGCAGTTACCCGGGACAGGGGAGCTACGAGCAGTACTTC. Its translation is CASSYPGQGSYEQYF. The J gene is TRBJ2-7, the V gene TRBV6-6; 10 nucleotides line up with TRBD1. The junction had 4 bases not matched to a gene; V was cut back by 2 bases and J by 3 bases. This CDR3 has 15 amino acids. Germline V gene data show CDR1 as MNHNY and CDR2 as SVGAGI (reference sequence).

The genes are TRBV4-3 and TRBJ2-1; 14 nucleotides match TRBD2. Germline V CDR1 and CDR2: LGHNA, YSLEER. CDR3 length: 20 residues. The trim removed 0 bases at V and 5 bases at J, leaving 12 bases unmatched. CDR3: CASSQEWIGGTSGSHNEQFF. CDR3 coding DNA: TGCGCCAGCAGCCAAGAGTGGATAGGGGGGACTAGCGGGAGTCACAATGAGCAGTTCTTC.

This chain uses TRBV19 with TRBJ2-6; D is unclear. This CDR3 spans 15 amino acids. Germline-derived CDR1 and CDR2 are LNHDA and SQIVND (reference sequence). Trimming shortened V by 1 base and J by 6 bases, and 10 bases separated the two germline ends. In DNA form, the CDR3 reads TGTGCCAGTAGTATAGGCGGATTTGAGGCCAACGTCCTGACTTTC. Protein sequence: CASSIGGFEANVLTF. The full variable domain, its missing parts supplied by reference TRBV19 and TRBJ2-6, is DGGITQSPKYLFRKEGQNVTLSCEQNLNHDAMYWYRQDPGQGLRLIYYSQIVNDFQKGDIAEGYSVSREKKESFPLTVTSAQKNPTAFYLCASSIGGFEANVLTFGAGSRLTVL.

This rearrangement joins TRBV5-4 to TRBJ2-7; D unresolved. There are 14 residues in the CDR3. CDR1 is SGHNT, CDR2 YYREEE, per germline (reference sequence). The germline V and J ends were trimmed by 0 bases and 7 bases, with 14 bases remaining between them. The CDR3 coding sequence is TGTGCCAGCAGCTTGGAGGGCGCGGTAGGGGAGCAGTACTTC. This codes for CASSLEGAVGEQYF.

The chain combines TRBV5-1 with TRBJ1-5; no clear D. Per the germline V gene, CDR1 is SGHRS and CDR2 is YFSETQ. Deletions cut 0 bases from V and 5 bases from J, with 9 bases between. The CDR3 sequence is 14 residues long. This chain's CDR3 is CASSLAGVDQPQHF. DNA for the CDR3: TGCGCCAGCAGCTTGGCTGGGGTGGATCAGCCCCAGCATTTT. The variable domain in full, completed from reference TRBV5-1 and TRBJ1-5, reads KAGVTQTPRYLIKTRGQQVTLSCSPISGHRSVSWYQQTPGQGLQFLFEYFSETQRNKGNFPGRFSGRQFSNSRSEMNVSTLELGDSALYLCASSLAGVDQPQHFGDGTRLSIL.

CDR3 in DNA: TGCGCCAGCAGCTTGGCCGGCGGGGGCTACGAGCAGTACTTC. This gives the protein CASSLAGGGYEQYF. J is TRBJ2-7 and V is TRBV5-1, with 7 nucleotides matching TRBD2. The V segment lost 0 bases and the J segment 3 bases; nucleotides outside the gene matches: 3. This CDR3 spans 14 amino acids. The germline V gene encodes CDR1 SGHRS and CDR2 YFSETQ.

The genes are TRBV20-1 and TRBJ1-1, with D perhaps TRBD1 (6 bases). Between the trimmed V and J ends, which lost 6 bases and 0 bases, there was a span of 20 bases. The CDR3 is made up of 16 amino acids. Germline V gene lookup returns CDR1 DFQATT and CDR2 SNEGSKA (reference sequence). In DNA, the CDR3 is TGCAGTGCAGGGGAATTCTGGGGGCGAATGAACACTGAAGCTTTCTTT. Amino acids: CSAGEFWGRMNTEAFF.

The chain is built from TRBV19 and TRBJ1-4, with 10 bases aligning to TRBD1. Germline V gives CDR1 LNHDA, CDR2 SQIVND (reference sequence). V was clipped by 3 bases and J by 6 bases; unmatched bases: 1. The CDR3 has 14 amino acids. CDR3 region: CASSMGQGHEKLFF. As DNA, the CDR3 is TGTGCCAGTAGTATGGGACAGGGGCATGAAAAACTGTTTTTT.

The chain is built from TRBV6-4 and TRBJ2-2; D ambiguous. The CDR3 is 14 residues long. The V gene lost 0 bases and the J gene lost 3 bases, with 5 bases spanning the gap. Germline CDR1 reads MRHNA; CDR2 reads SNTAGT. The CDR3: CASSDSIDTGELFF. The CDR3 bases are TGTGCCAGCAGTGACTCGATCGACACCGGGGAGCTGTTTTTT.

The chain combines TRBV5-4 with TRBJ1-1; no firm D call. The CDR3 extends over 13 amino acids. V was trimmed by 4 bases and J by 7 bases, leaving 14 bases between them. Per the germline V gene, CDR1 is SGHNT and CDR2 is YYREEE (reference sequence). In DNA, the CDR3 is TGTGCCAGCAGCCCGACACAGCGGGGTGAAGCTTTCTTT. It translates to CASSPTQRGEAFF.

This clonotype was observed once. The chain has TRBV20-1 and TRBJ1-6, with D perhaps TRBD1 (5 bases). Trimming pared 0 bases from V and 5 bases from J, leaving 17 bases between. Germline V gene data show CDR1 as DFQATT and CDR2 as SNEGSKA (reference sequence). The CDR3 sequence is 17 residues long. CDR3 sequence (DNA): TGCAGTGCTAGAGATCAGTTTCGGGGGGAGGATAATTCACCCCTCCACTTT. This codes for CSARDQFRGEDNSPLHF.

Here the CDR3 reads CASSLFFYRLDTEAFF. CDR3 coding DNA: TGTGCCAGCAGCTTGTTTTTTTACAGACTAGACACTGAAGCTTTCTTT. The genes are TRBV5-6 and TRBJ1-1; D is unresolved. Germline lookup yields CDR1 SGHDT and CDR2 YYEEEE. The CDR3 runs to 16 residues. With 1 base removed from V and 3 bases from J, the gap between germline ends came to 16 bases.